The table lists the clone carrying this T cell receptor beta chain with many counts. Germline-derived CDR1 and CDR2 are SNHLY and FYNNEI. The V and J ends lost 6 bases and 1 base respectively, with 3 bases between them. The CDR3 has 11 amino acids. Both TCRalpha and TCRbeta chains were reverse transcribed with V-gene-specific primers. TCRs underwent approximately 20 PCR cycles of amplification with a constant-region primer and V-primer adapter. TCRdb called the reads again in MiXCR, with one record for every CDR3 protein. The sample consists of tens of thousands of distinct CDR3 sequences, about 25% of them appearing once. This sample was included in a study of low-dose radiotherapy and immunotherapy resistance in tumors. In the study overall: A total of 6.5 Gy was given to Cohort 1 as 0.5 Gy per fraction every 2 weeks.

Time point here: before trial treatment. The chain links TRBV2 to TRBJ2-5; D ambiguous. The input for sequencing was PBMCs, taken before treatment. The origin of this receptor is a male donor with rectosigmoid adenocarcinoma. The CDR3 DNA is TGTGCCAGCAGACCCCAAGAGACCCAGTACTTC. Protein sequence: CASRPQETQYF.